Below are 14 T cell receptor beta chains sequenced from a single sample in a study of blood T cell repertoires in COVID-19. The data were produced by immunoSEQ multiplex PCR, yet TCRdb's version contains in-frame clones alone and is incomplete. This sample has approximately 250,000 clones, with about 87% found just once. The sample consisted of peripheral blood. Receptors originate from an older woman with COVID-19, enrolled during active disease.

The rearrangement uses TRBV5-4 and TRBJ1-1; D is undetermined. Germline V lookup: CDR1 SGHNT, CDR2 YYREEE (reference sequence). Trimming shortened V by 3 bases and J by 5 bases, and 8 bases separated the two germline ends. The CDR3 is 12 amino acids. Here the CDR3 reads CASSSGLTEAFF. In DNA form, the CDR3 reads TGTGCCAGCAGCTCAGGACTTACTGAAGCTTTCTTT. The whole variable domain, remainder taken from reference TRBV5-4 and TRBJ1-1, is ETGVTQSPTHLIKTRGQQVTLRCSSQSGHNTVSWYQQALGQGPQFIFQYYREEENGRGNFPPRFSGLQFPNYSSELNVNALELDDSALYLCASSSGLTEAFFGQGTRLTVV.

For this clone: One end of the junction fails to match germline, which may point to a read error. Other DNA variants within this sample encode the same CDR3. This rearrangement joins TRBV19 to TRBJ2-7; 10 positions agree with TRBD2. Germline loops: CDR1 LNHDA, CDR2 SQIVND (reference sequence). The CDR3 covers 17 residues. Here the CDR3 DNA reads TGTGCCAGTAGTATAGGGGGGACTAGCGTCAGCTCCTACGAGCAGTACTTT. It encodes CASSIGGTSVSSYEQYF.

The rearrangement links TRBV25-1 to TRBJ2-5; 8 nucleotides align to TRBD2. Germline V lookup: CDR1 MGHDK, CDR2 SYGVNS. CDR3 length: 15 amino acids. Trimming at V came to 6 bases and at J to 5 bases, leaving 11 bases not matched to a gene. CDR3 nucleotides: TGTGCCAGCAGGAGAGCGGGAGTTGGAGTTGAGACCCAGTACTTC. This encodes CASRRAGVGVETQYF.

This chain links TRBV11-1 with TRBJ2-7; 7 bases are a match to TRBD2. V lost 6 bases to trimming and J lost 0 bases; unmatched junction nucleotides: 11. Germline assignment: CDR1 SGHAT and CDR2 FQDESV (reference sequence). The CDR3 spans 16 residues. Here the CDR3 DNA reads TGTGCCAGCAGAGGATCCAAGCGGGGTGACTCCTACGAGCAGTACTTC. Its protein is CASRGSKRGDSYEQYF.

V gene TRBV27 combines with J gene TRBJ1-1; D is unclear. The CDR3 is made up of 17 amino acids. CDR1 and CDR2 from the germline V gene are MNHEY and SMNVEV (reference sequence). V lost 5 bases to trimming and J lost 1 base, with 20 bases between them. The CDR3 spells CASSPPEIFGWNTEAFF. The CDR3 DNA sequence: TGTGCCAGCAGTCCCCCCGAAATATTCGGGTGGAACACTGAAGCTTTCTTT.

This rearrangement joins TRBV18 to TRBJ2-1, with TRBD1 identical over 11 bases. The CDR3 sequence is 13 residues long. After removal of 6 bases from V and 10 bases from J, the junction contained 5 bases not matched to a gene. CDR1 KGHSH and CDR2 LQKENI come from the germline V gene. The CDR3, as DNA: TGTGCCAGCTCCCCGCGGGACAGGGGGGAGCAGTTCTTC. Translation gives CASSPRDRGEQFF.

V usage is TRBV28 and J usage is TRBJ2-3, with D perhaps TRBD2 (5 bases). Germline values: CDR1 MDHEN, CDR2 SYDVKM. V lost 2 bases and J lost 10, with 16 bases in between. The CDR3 sequence is 14 residues long. The CDR3 reads CASSLNSHSGAQYF. The CDR3, as DNA: TGTGCCAGCAGTTTAAACTCCCACTCCGGGGCGCAGTATTTT.

V gene TRBV10-3 combines with J gene TRBJ1-6, with D possibly TRBD1 on 6 matching bases. CDR1 is ENHRY, CDR2 SYGVKD, per germline. The CDR3 is 13 residues long. Trimming pared 6 bases from V and 9 bases from J, leaving 12 bases between. In DNA, the CDR3 is TGTGCCATCAGCGGACAGATAGGTTCACCCCTCCACTTT. Its protein product is CAISGQIGSPLHF.

This CDR3 is CATGTASYNEQFF. DNA for the CDR3: TGTGCCACGGGGACAGCTTCCTACAATGAGCAGTTCTTC. The rearrangement links TRBV15 to TRBJ2-1, with 7 bases identical to TRBD1. Trimming took 9 bases from V and 1 from J; bases not matched to a gene: 3. CDR3 size: 13 residues. CDR1 and CDR2 (germline): LNHNV, YYDKDF (reference sequence).

The rearrangement joins TRBV2 to TRBJ2-1; tentative D call: TRBD2 (6 bases). The V end lost 6 bases, the J end lost 6 bases, and 12 bases lay between the germline ends. The CDR3 sequence is 13 residues long. Germline loops: CDR1 SNHLY, CDR2 FYNNEI. CDR3 in amino acids: CASRRLGSNEQFF. As DNA, the CDR3 is TGTGCCAGCAGGCGACTAGGGTCCAATGAGCAGTTCTTC.

For the CDR3, the DNA is TGTGCCAGCAGCCCCCCCTCGGGACAGAACTATGGCTACACCTTC. It translates to CASSPPSGQNYGYTF. The rearrangement links TRBV14 to TRBJ1-2, with TRBD1 matching over 7 bases. The V gene's germline CDR1 is SGHDN and CDR2 FVKESK. With 4 bases clipped from V and 2 bases from J, the junction kept 7 bases outside the gene matches. The CDR3 runs 15 residues.

The rearrangement joins TRBV18 to TRBJ2-1, with 10 bases aligning to TRBD2. Germline loops: CDR1 KGHSH, CDR2 LQKENI. The V segment lost 0 bases and the J segment 6 bases; nucleotides outside the gene matches: 5. The CDR3 length is 16 residues. CDR3 DNA sequence: TGTGCCAGCTCACCACCGATCCTAGCGGGAGCCAATGAGCAGTTCTTC. It specifies CASSPPILAGANEQFF.

This chain uses TRBV7-8 with TRBJ1-2; D is unclear. Germline CDR1 and CDR2: SGHVS and FQNEAQ. The CDR3 is 14 amino acids. Trimming removed 5 bases from V and 2 bases from J, with 12 bases in between. The CDR3: CASSPVRSNYGYTF. The CDR3 nucleotides read TGTGCCAGCAGCCCTGTTAGGAGCAACTATGGCTACACCTTC.

The chain combines TRBV6-5 with TRBJ1-5; no clear D gene. Germline V lookup: CDR1 MNHEY, CDR2 SVGAGI. Trimming pared 10 bases from V and 0 bases from J, leaving 13 bases between. The CDR3 consists of 14 residues. The CDR3 nucleotides read TGTGCCACCTCCGATAGACTTAGCAATCAGCCCCAGCATTTT. Its translation is CATSDRLSNQPQHF.